This T cell receptor beta chain derives from a study of regulatory T cells in long-lasting Graves disease. The sample's time point: persistent/refractory GD, antithyroid drugs over 5 years with positive TRAb. There was RNA extracted from PBMCs, and the TCR library was made from it. According to the study, TCR beta libraries were built with iRepertoire HTBI primers and CDR3-region Arm-PCR. Original data processing: Spanning all samples, the identified segments comprised some 66 TRBV and some 14 TRBJ. TCRdb fed the multiplex PCR reads into MiXCR, producing one record per CDR3 protein. Here the V and J calls rest on TCRdb's processing, not on the authors' analysis. The profile shows 400,000 to 450,000 distinct CDR3 sequences, 20% to 25% of them singletons. V was cut by 4 bases and J by 1 base, with 14 bases left in between. The CDR3 is 15 residues long. The germline V gene has CDR1 SGHNT and CDR2 YYREEE (reference sequence).

The sample consisted of peripheral blood mononuclear cells (PBMCs), taken when the disease was refractory, from a patient treated with antithyroid drugs. This clonotype originated in a female donor with Graves disease. The chain is built from TRBV5-4 and TRBJ1-2; D is undetermined. The chain's CDR3 is CASSPSPIYNYGYTF. The CDR3, as DNA: TGTGCCAGCAGCCCCTCCCCGATTTATAACTATGGCTACACCTTC.